This passage covers 3 T cell receptor beta chains from one sample sequenced in a study of blood T cell repertoires in COVID-19. Sequencing used immunoSEQ multiplex PCR; TCRdb keeps in-frame clones, though not all of them. This table has under 150,000 clones, about four fifths appearing once. The sample consisted of peripheral blood. These receptors were obtained from a woman between 55 and 75 years old with active or convalescent COVID-19.

The DNA for the CDR3 is TGCGCCAGCAGCTCAGGACAGGGGAATGGCTACACCTTC. The encoded protein is CASSSGQGNGYTF. This chain links TRBV5-1 with TRBJ1-2, with 9 positions matching TRBD1. The CDR3 totals 13 residues. The germline V gene encodes CDR1 SGHRS and CDR2 YFSETQ. J was trimmed by 6 bases and V by 3 bases; bases with no gene match: 3.

The chain couples TRBV5-1 to TRBJ2-5; possibly TRBD2 for D (6 bases). V was shortened by 2 bases and J by 2 bases, with 19 bases between the two germline ends. Germline CDR1 SGHRS, CDR2 YFSETQ. This CDR3 has 17 amino acids. The CDR3 DNA reads TGCGCCAGCAGCTTCACGGGGGACCTTCGGGGTCAAGAGACCCAGTACTTC. Translation gives CASSFTGDLRGQETQYF.

The genes are TRBV7-9 and TRBJ1-5, with TRBD1 as a possible D gene (6 bases). The CDR3 runs 13 residues. Trimming removed 1 base from V and 9 bases from J, with 10 bases in between. CDR1 SEHNR and CDR2 FQNEAQ come from the germline V gene (reference sequence). The CDR3 here is CASSLEQGGPQHF. The CDR3 DNA follows: TGTGCCAGCAGCTTAGAACAGGGTGGGCCCCAGCATTTT.